This record concerns one TCR beta chain sequence. This entry belongs to a study of blood T cell repertoires in COVID-19. CDR1 and CDR2 (germline): MNHEY, SVGAGI. The CDR3 covers 13 residues. Trimming cost V 4 bases and J 3 bases, with 10 bases left between them. Original analysis: Estimated nucleated cell counts came from reference gene primer amplification. TCRdb's copy holds only in-frame clones and misses some; the assay was immunoSEQ multiplex PCR. The DNA gave D and trimming, while V, J and clone size come from that table. The sample holds tens of thousands of clones; nearly 80% are singletons and the top ten take about 6%.

This receptor was obtained from a man between 65 and 85 years old with COVID-19, enrolled during active disease. This chain uses TRBV6-5 with TRBJ2-7; D is unclear. Material for sequencing was peripheral blood. CDR3 sequence reads: CASSSLTNYEQYF. CDR3 nucleotide sequence: TGTGCCAGCAGTTCTCTAACCAACTACGAGCAGTACTTC.